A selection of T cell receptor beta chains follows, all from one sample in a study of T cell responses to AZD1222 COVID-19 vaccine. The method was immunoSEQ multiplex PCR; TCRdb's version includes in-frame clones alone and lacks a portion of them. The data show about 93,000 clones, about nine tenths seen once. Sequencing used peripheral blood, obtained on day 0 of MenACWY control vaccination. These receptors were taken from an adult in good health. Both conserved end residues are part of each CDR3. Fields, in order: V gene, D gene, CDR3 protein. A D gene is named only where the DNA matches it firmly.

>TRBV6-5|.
CASSTYREGYTF
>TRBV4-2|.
CASSQVAGENYGYTF
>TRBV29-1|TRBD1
CSVEDLDRGDTEAFF
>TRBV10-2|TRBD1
CASMGQGAYEQYF
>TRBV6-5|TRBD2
CASSSVAGGRNNEQFF
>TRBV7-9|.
CASSLALAHSTGELFF
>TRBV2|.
CASSVVKAFF
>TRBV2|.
CASRGDGVPNYGYTF
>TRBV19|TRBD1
CATNQGAAGELFF
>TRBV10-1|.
CASGVRGRNEQFF
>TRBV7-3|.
CASSLGLAETQYF
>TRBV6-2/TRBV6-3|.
CASSLRDYEQYF
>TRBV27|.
CASSFVGQLYGYTF
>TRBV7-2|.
CASSLSGDTGELFF
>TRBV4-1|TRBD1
CASSLRDSPYNEQFF
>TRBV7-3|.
CASSQGPAIQYF
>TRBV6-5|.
CAIRPRDRDTQYF
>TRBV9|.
CASSVVPGFYNEQFF
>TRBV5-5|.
CASSLGMNTEAFF
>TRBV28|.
CASSLLTGNYGYTF
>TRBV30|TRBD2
CAWNLRLGGANTGELFF
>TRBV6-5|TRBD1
CASRDRVTEAFF
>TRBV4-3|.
CASSPRPLAGAQYGYTF
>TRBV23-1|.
CASSPRPGYEQYF
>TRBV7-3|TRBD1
CASSLWTGGPDEQFF
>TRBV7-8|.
CASSSVPGTGSF
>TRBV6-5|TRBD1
CASRRDSYGYTF
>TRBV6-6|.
CASSPQGNGYTF
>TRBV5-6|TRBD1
CASSWGQIRGEQYF
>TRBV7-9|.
CASSLDRDQQFF
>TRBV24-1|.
CATSDLGDVGYGYTF
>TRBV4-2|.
CASSQDLGNTGELFF
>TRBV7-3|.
CASSLFGVGDEQFF
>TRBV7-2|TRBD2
CASSATTSGGPYNEQFF
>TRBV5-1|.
CASSLGGDRSYGYTF
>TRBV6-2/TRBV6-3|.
CASSYSRASYGYTF
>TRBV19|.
CASTFAQGGDTQYF
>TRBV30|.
CAWRGGVRDTEAFF
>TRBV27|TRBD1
CASSRDSNSPLHF
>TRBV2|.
CASTQGVSYGELFF
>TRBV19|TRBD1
CASSVGQGNGQYF
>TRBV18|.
CASSPDGNTIYF
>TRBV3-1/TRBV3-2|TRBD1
CASSHYRGRGEQYF
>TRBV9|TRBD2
CASSETPGLPYEQYF
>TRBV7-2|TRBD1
CASSLRTGRTEAFF
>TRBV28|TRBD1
CASRGTVHSGNTIYF
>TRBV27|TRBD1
CASRRTTGNSPLHF
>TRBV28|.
CASTRGGLNTGELFF
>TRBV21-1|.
CASSKGGGGTDTQYF
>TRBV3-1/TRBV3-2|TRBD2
CASSQGTSDGEQYF
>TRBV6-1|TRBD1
CASSATGTGNYNSPLHF
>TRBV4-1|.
CASSLGGRGDQPQHF
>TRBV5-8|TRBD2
CASSHGLAGSYEQYF
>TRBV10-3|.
CAIRARGNLNTEAFF
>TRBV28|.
CASSWVGYGYTF
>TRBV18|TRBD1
CASSPIQGFTEAFF
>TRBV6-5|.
CASSLQEPNTEAFF